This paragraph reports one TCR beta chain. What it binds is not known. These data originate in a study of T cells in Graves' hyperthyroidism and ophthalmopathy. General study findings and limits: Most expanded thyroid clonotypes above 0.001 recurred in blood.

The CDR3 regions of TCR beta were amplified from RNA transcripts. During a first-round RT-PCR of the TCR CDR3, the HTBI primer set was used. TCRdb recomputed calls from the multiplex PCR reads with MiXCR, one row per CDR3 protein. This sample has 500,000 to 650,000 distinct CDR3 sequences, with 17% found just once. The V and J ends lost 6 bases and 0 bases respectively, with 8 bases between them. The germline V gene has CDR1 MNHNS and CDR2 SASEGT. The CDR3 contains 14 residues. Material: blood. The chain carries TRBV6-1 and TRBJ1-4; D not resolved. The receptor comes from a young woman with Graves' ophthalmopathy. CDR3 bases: TGTGCCAGCAGATCCCCCGCAACTAATGAAAAACTGTTTTTT. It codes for CASRSPATNEKLFF.